This T cell receptor (beta chain) was identified during a study of cytomegalovirus exposure and HLA in healthy donors (dated by TCRdb to about 2017). In terms of the full investigation: An earlier analysis of some 600 of the donors reported about 280 Gb of sequence data and around 120 million unique TCR beta sequences obtained from around 180 million T cells. Around 330 gigabases of sequencing data and around 88 million unique TCR sequences made up an early release that covered approximately 650 HLA-typed donors. The genetic ancestry cluster associated with self-reported Caucasian donors included about 81% of the 350 to 500 genotyped donors. The aim of the study was to test whether cataloging public T cell receptors could identify signatures of past pathogen exposure. The T cell repertoires of under 750 subjects were profiled by immunosequencing and related to cytomegalovirus serostatus. In addition to the first cohort of 666 subjects, a separate validation cohort of 120 different subjects was used. The study combined high-throughput TCR immunosequencing, statistical association of individual TCRs with disease status, and machine learning to predict cytomegalovirus infection status. A later analysis re-analyzed previously published TCR beta repertoires from several hundred donors and added high-resolution HLA genotyping to study TCR occurrence patterns. Rather than using new phenotypic data, the later analysis identified candidate immune exposures from TCR beta sequences and from how often those sequences occurred across donors. In an earlier analysis of 587 of the donors, high-throughput TCR beta sequencing was used to judge whether each TCR beta V gene segment behaved as functional or pseudogenic. Donor age, sex, ethnicity and CMV serostatus were compiled together with the repertoire data. A later genetic analysis took genome-wide SNP genotypes for about 55% of the 666 donors and used that subset as a discovery cohort. Every repertoire in the discovery cohort had been generated on one and the same sequencing platform. Both class I and class II loci were covered by HLA typing, at four-digit resolution. The number of typed donors differed by locus: about 620-640 for A, B, C, DRB1 and DQB1; some 500 for DQA1; 606 for DPA1; and around 450 for DPB1. Roughly 5 DR-DQ haplotypes were handled as single units for association and clustering, since linkage in the cohort was strong. Among under 450 genotyped donors of the cohort, an average of approximately 250,000 unique TCR beta nucleotide sequences were sequenced per donor, 15% to 20% of them non-productive. On the study overall, not on this receptor specifically: Strong co-occurrence of HLA alleles, especially DR and DQ, made assigning TCR associations to individual alleles difficult. A later analysis associated about 16,000 TCR beta sequences with specific HLA alleles at a false discovery rate of 0.05. A further reported finding was that TCR beta sequences accurately predicted the HLA-A and HLA-B alleles for most subjects in the first cohort. In a later analysis, most CMV-associated TCR beta chains were found to appear HLA-restricted, with HLA associations seemingly driven largely by CMV exposure. Because counts were too low, about 18 rarely observed V segments, including chromosome 9 orphons, were left out of the earlier analysis of over 550 of the donors. Sequencing depth was assumed to be roughly uniform across donors in the presence/absence analyses, though that assumption may not hold. In the study, approximately 150 TCR beta chains were listed as associated with cytomegalovirus. The only immune exposure information available for the cohort was CMV serostatus. Most TCR sequences were observed very rarely across donors, whereas some public TCRs were present in many individuals. In both the original and validation cohorts, the classifier was reported to diagnose cytomegalovirus status with high specificity and sensitivity. In an earlier analysis of more than 500 of the donors, most TCR beta V segments appeared in productive rearrangements about 90% or about 30% of the time, broadly matching IMGT annotations. Because HLA typing was missing for some donors at each locus, association tests included only the typed subset. Because the 87-base-pair reads could not distinguish some IMGT-functional V segments, including TRBV6-2 and TRBV6-3, those segments were excluded. A later genetic analysis associated a missense DCLRE1C variant with V-gene and J-gene trimming of TCR beta chains, and an independent cohort replicated the association. A group of highly shared sequence variants was considered likely to be a technical artifact of the sequencing pipeline. Three of the identified cytomegalovirus-associated TCR beta chains were confirmed in vitro to be specific for cytomegalovirus antigens. Correlated functional status among segregating V segments might reflect linkage disequilibrium, but an unknown experimental factor could not be ruled out. In a later analysis, TCR association rates were found to vary across HLA loci, with the most associated TCRs seen for DRB1 alleles and the fewest for HLA-C alleles. According to the authors, the approach could potentially be generalized to other disease states and immunological phenotypes. A later genetic analysis reported fewer N-insertions in productive TCRs among donors in an Asian-associated ancestry cluster than the roughly 700-donor mean. This cohort had only TCR beta chains sequenced, and the lack of alpha or paired-chain data limited which features could be detected. A later analysis reported that several top co-occurrence clusters appeared linked to parvovirus B19, influenza, CMV and Epstein-Barr virus. In a later analysis, HLA-associated TCR beta chains showed more clonal expansion and lower generation probabilities than non-associated chains that were equally common.

Inclusive of the bounding cysteine and phenylalanine, the CDR3 is 17 residues long. The retained sequence is limited to the CDR3, 51 bases, with the frame set at the first base. V and J are trimmed by 4 bases and 3 bases, and the gene matches miss 11 bases of the junction. The germline V gene specifies SGDLS as CDR1 and YYNGEE as CDR2. Turning to this clone: This receptor's antigen is unknown.

The cohort was made up of 500 to 850 healthy bone marrow donors. At the time of sampling, all cohort members were nominally healthy, though unrecorded immune exposures were likely present. The donor was CMV seropositive and was included in the group of 250 to 300 seropositive cohort members. Each donor provided a peripheral blood sample, and peripheral blood mononuclear cells were used for TCR beta sequencing. Genomic DNA extraction from the blood cell samples was performed with the Qiagen DNeasy Blood Extraction Kit. The library came from the immunoSEQ multiplex PCR assay. A mixture of 60 forward primers for TCR Vbeta segments and 13 reverse primers for TCR Jbeta segments was used in the multiplex PCR. The CDR3 region of rearranged TCR beta genes was amplified from genomic DNA with a multiplex PCR assay. Amplified TCR beta libraries were sequenced as 87-base-pair reads on the Illumina HiSeq System. As for how the authors treated the data: A later analysis counted 65 million to 90 million unique TCR beta chains across the 500 to 850 repertoires, and 10 million to 11 million of these chains were shared by at least two donors. Raw reads were error-corrected and collapsed into unique sequences with a nearest-neighbor algorithm that merged closely related sequences to remove PCR and sequencing errors. V, D and J gene segments were assigned by aligning CDR3 sequences to IMGT reference sequences. For a sequence to be retained, a match of at least six nucleotides was required to both a V gene segment and a J gene segment. Rearrangements were classified as productive when the CDR3 lacked stop codons and remained in frame with V and J, and all other rearrangements were classified as non-productive. CDR3 was defined by IMGT convention, running from the second conserved V-encoded cysteine to the conserved J-encoded phenylalanine. In an earlier analysis of 587 of the donors, sequences lacking an unambiguous match to a single V gene segment were excluded. In an earlier analysis of roughly 600 of the donors, a V segment was called functional when productive rearrangements were above 56.7%, and segregating when the standard deviation between donors exceeded 5%. A statistical classification framework was built for diagnosing cytomegalovirus status from the catalog of TCR beta chain sequences. V and J gene assignment, in a later analysis, came from comparing TCR nucleotide sequences with IMGT/GENE-DB human TR gene sequences. In a later analysis, CDR3 sequences and most-parsimonious VDJ recombination scenarios were assigned using the TCRdist pipeline. In a later analysis, each TCR beta chain was defined by its CDR3 amino acid sequence together with its V-gene family, and reads lacking a unique V-gene family were excluded. As a way to deal with suspected cross-contamination and a sequencing artifact, a later analysis dropped 450 to 600 nucleotide sequences that were highly shared and had low generation probability. In a later analysis, a clonal expansion index for each public chain was calculated from normalized within-repertoire ranks of inferred template counts. A later analysis computed generation probabilities with a VDJ recombination model fitted to out-of-frame rearrangements, and checked the results against IGoR. A later analysis scored TCR-TCR, TCR-HLA and TCR-CMV co-occurrence with hypergeometric tests, applying a repertoire-size bias correction to TCR pairs. In a later analysis, false discovery rates were estimated by permuting HLA or CMV assignments 20 times. A later analysis grouped co-occurring TCRs with DBSCAN, adding TCRdist sequence similarity when clustering within HLA-allele-positive subsets. Repertoires with fewer than 30,000 or more than 120,000 public chains, plus five repertoires with anomalous nucleotide sharing, were excluded from co-occurrence clustering. In TCRdb, the immuneACCESS table is reduced to in-frame sequences with V and J assigned. These tables do not hold every clone; where another copy was compared, an unresolved V gene accounts for under half, and the others remain unexplained. V, J and clone size were drawn from that table, and D and trimming were deduced from the DNA. The table for this sample shows just under 80,000 clones. Of the sample, approximately 4.2% falls within the top ten clones.

The sequencing input was PBMCs. The chain is encoded by TRBV9 joined to TRBJ2-4; a stretch of 9 junction bases matches TRBD1. The receptor was derived from a man aged 18 to 29 in good health and CMV-seropositive. The bases are TGTGCCAGCAGCATGGGGGGGGGACAGGGTAACAAAAACATTCAGTACTTC. This sequence encodes CASSMGGGQGNKNIQYF.